This T cell receptor beta chain originates from a study of T-cell reconstitution after alpha-beta-depleted transplantation in children. This clonotype was recorded at least ten times. Germline V CDR1 and CDR2: SGHRS, YFSETQ. CDR3 length: 16 amino acids. J lost 3 bases, V lost 5 bases, and 9 bases had no gene match. Unique molecular identifiers tagged the TCRbeta library. TCRdb recomputed calls from the PCR reads with MiXCR, one row per CDR3 protein. This table has about 640,000 distinct CDR3 sequences, about 15% appearing once. The sequence was obtained from a human donor who donated a stem cell graft to a child with acute myeloid leukemia. The specimen was PBMCs from the stem cell graft donor, collected from the stem cell graft. The rearrangement links TRBV5-1 to TRBJ2-1; 9 nucleotides match TRBD1. The CDR3 is CASRRRGQGGYNEQFF. Here the CDR3 DNA reads TGCGCCAGCAGACGCCGGGGACAGGGAGGCTACAATGAGCAGTTCTTC.